The clone carrying this T cell receptor (beta chain) has just a few counts. These data originate in a study of T-cell reconstitution after alpha-beta-depleted transplantation in children. Germline assignment: CDR1 SGHTA and CDR2 FQGNSA. The ends lost 2 bases at V and 2 bases at J; junction bases unmatched: 6. There are 15 residues in the CDR3. The library targeted TCRbeta and was prepared with unique molecular identifiers. TCRdb re-called the PCR reads through MiXCR, storing one row per CDR3 protein. Among about 610,000 distinct CDR3 sequences, roughly a tenth were seen once, and the ten largest hold 4% to 5%.

The rearrangement joins TRBV7-2 to TRBJ2-7; 7 bases match TRBD2. This specimen consisted of PBMCs from the stem cell graft donor, obtained from the stem cell graft. The clonotype originates from a human donor who donated a stem cell graft to a child with acute myeloid leukemia. The chain's CDR3 is CASSLMGGRTYEQYF. The CDR3 coding sequence is TGTGCCAGCAGCTTAATGGGGGGGAGGACCTACGAGCAGTACTTC.